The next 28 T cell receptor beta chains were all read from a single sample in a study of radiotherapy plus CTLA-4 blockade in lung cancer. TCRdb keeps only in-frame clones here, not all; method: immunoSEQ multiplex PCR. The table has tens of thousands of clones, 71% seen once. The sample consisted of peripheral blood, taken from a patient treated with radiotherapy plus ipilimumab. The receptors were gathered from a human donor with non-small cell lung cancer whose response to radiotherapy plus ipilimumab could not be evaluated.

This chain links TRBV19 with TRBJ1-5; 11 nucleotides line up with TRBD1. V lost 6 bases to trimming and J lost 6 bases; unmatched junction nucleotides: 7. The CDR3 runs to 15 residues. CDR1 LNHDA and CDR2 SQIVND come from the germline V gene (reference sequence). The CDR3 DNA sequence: TGTGCCAGTAGCACCGGGACAGGGGGTGGTCAGCCCCAGCATTTT. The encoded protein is CASSTGTGGGQPQHF.

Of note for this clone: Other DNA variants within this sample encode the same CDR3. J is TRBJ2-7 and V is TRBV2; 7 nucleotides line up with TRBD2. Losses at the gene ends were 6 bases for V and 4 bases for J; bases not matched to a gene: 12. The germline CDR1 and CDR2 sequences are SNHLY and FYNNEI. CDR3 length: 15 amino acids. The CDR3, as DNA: TGTGCCAGCAGCCAAGAGCTAGCGGATACGTACGAGCAGTACTTC. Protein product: CASSQELADTYEQYF.

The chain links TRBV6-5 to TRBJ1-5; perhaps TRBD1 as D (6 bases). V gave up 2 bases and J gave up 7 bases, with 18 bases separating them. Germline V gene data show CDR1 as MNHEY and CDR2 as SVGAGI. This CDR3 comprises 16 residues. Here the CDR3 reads CASSYPRIYRDQPQHF. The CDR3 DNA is TGTGCCAGCAGTTACCCAAGGATTTACAGGGACCAGCCCCAGCATTTT.

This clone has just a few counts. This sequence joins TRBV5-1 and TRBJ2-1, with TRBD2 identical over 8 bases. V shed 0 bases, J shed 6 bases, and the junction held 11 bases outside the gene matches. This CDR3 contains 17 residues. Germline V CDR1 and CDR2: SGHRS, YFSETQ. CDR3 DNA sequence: TGCGCCAGCAGCTTGGGTTTCGGGCGGGAGGACCTCAATGAGCAGTTCTTC. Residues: CASSLGFGREDLNEQFF.

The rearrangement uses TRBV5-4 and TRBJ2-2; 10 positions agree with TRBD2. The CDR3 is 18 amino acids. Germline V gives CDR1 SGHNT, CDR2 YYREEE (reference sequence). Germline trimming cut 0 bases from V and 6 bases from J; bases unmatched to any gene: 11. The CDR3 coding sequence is TGTGCCAGCAGCTTGGGCGGGACTAGCGTCCCTGGGGCCGGGGAGCTGTTTTTT. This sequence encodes CASSLGGTSVPGAGELFF.

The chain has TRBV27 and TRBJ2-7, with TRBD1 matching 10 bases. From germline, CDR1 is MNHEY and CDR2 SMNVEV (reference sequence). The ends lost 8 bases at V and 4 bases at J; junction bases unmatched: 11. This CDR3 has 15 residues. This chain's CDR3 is CASSEPGQGTYEQYF. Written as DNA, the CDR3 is TGTGCCAGCTCCGAGCCGGGACAGGGGACTTACGAGCAGTACTTC.

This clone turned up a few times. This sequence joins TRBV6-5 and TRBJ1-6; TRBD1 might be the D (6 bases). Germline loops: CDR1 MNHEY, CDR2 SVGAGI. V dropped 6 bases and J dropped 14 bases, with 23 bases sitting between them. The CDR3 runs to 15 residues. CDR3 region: CASRANQAGVITLHF. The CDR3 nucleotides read TGTGCCAGCAGAGCTAACCAGGCAGGGGTTATAACCCTCCACTTT.

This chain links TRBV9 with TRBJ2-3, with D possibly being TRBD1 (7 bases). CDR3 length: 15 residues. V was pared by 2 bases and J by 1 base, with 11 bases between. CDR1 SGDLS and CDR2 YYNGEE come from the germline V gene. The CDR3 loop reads CASSVTGEGTDTQYF. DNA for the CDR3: TGTGCCAGCAGCGTTACAGGGGAGGGCACAGATACGCAGTATTTT. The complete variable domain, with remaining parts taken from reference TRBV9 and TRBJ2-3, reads DSGVTQTPKHLITATGQRVTLRCSPRSGDLSVYWYQQSLDQGLQFLIQYYNGEERAKGNILERFSAQQFPDLHSELNLSSLELGDSALYFCASSVTGEGTDTQYFGPGTRLTVL.

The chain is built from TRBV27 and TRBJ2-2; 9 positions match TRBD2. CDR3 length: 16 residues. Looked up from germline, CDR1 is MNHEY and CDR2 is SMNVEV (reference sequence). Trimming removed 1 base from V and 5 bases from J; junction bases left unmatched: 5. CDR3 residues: CASSLFSGSGTGELFF. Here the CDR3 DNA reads TGTGCCAGCAGTTTATTTAGCGGGAGTGGGACCGGGGAGCTGTTTTTT.

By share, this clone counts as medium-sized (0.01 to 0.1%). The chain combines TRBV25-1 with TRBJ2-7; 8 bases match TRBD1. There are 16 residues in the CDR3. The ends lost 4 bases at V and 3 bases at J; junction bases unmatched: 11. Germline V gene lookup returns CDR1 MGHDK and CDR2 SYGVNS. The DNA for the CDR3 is TGTGCCAGCAGTGGGGGGACAGGTTCACTACTCTACGAGCAGTACTTC. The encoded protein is CASSGGTGSLLYEQYF.

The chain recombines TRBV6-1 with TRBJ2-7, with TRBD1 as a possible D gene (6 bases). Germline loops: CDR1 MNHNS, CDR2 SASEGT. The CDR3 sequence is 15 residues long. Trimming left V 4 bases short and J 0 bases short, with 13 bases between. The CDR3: CASSGYGTSSYEQYF. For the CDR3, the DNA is TGTGCCAGCAGTGGATATGGGACAAGCTCCTACGAGCAGTACTTC.

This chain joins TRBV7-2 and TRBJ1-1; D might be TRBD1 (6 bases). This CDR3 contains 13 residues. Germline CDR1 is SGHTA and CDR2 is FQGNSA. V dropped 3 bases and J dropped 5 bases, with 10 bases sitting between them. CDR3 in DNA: TGTGCCAGCAGCTTCTCAGGGGAAACTGAAGCTTTCTTT. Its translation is CASSFSGETEAFF.

This CDR3 reads CASSLVSGGTDTQYF. The DNA of the CDR3 is TGTGCCAGCAGCTTGGTTTCAGGGGGGACAGATACGCAGTATTTT. V usage is TRBV5-6 and J usage is TRBJ2-3; tentatively, D is TRBD1 (7 bases). CDR1 SGHDT and CDR2 YYEEEE come from the germline V gene. Trimming removed 0 bases from V and 3 bases from J, with 11 bases in between. This CDR3 comprises 15 residues.

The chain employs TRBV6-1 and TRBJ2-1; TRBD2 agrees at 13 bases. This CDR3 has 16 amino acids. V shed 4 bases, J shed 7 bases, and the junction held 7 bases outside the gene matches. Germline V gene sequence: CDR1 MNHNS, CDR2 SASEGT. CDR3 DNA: TGTGCCAGCAGTGGGACTAGCGGGAGTCGGTTGAATGAGCAGTTCTTC. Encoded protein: CASSGTSGSRLNEQFF.

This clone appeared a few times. The CDR3 loop reads CASSVLRDRAYVEQFF. In DNA form, the CDR3 reads TGTGCCAGCAGCGTTCTCCGGGACAGGGCTTATGTTGAGCAGTTCTTC. The V gene is TRBV9, the J gene TRBJ2-1, with 9 bases aligning to TRBD1. The CDR3 is 16 amino acids. CDR1 is SGDLS and CDR2 is YYNGEE in the germline V gene. V gave up 2 bases and J gave up 9 bases; unmatched junction bases: 12.

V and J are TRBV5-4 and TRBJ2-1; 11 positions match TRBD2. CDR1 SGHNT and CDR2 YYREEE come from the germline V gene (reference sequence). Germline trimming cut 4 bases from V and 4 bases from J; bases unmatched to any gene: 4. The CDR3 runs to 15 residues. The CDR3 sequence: CASSLAGGRYNEQFF. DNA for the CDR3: TGTGCCAGCAGCCTAGCGGGAGGAAGATACAATGAGCAGTTCTTC. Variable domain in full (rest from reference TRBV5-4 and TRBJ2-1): ETGVTQSPTHLIKTRGQQVTLRCSSQSGHNTVSWYQQALGQGPQFIFQYYREEENGRGNFPPRFSGLQFPNYSSELNVNALELDDSALYLCASSLAGGRYNEQFFGPGTRLTVL.

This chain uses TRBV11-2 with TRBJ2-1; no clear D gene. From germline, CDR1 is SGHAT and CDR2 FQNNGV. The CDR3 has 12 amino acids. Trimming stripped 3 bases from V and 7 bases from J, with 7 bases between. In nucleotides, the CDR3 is TGTGCCAGCAGCTTTAGCAATAATGAGCAGTTCTTC. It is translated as CASSFSNNEQFF.

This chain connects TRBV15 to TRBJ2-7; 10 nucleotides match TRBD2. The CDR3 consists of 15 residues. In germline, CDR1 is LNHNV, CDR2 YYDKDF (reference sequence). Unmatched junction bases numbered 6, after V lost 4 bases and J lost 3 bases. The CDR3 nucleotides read TGTGCCACCAGCAATCTAGCGGGAGTCAACTACGAGCAGTACTTC. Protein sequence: CATSNLAGVNYEQYF.

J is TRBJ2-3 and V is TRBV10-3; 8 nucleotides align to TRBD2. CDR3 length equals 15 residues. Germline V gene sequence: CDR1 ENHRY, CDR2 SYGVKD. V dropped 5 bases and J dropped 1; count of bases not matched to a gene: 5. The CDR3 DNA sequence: TGTGCCATCAGTCCAGCGGGAGCGGGCACAGATACGCAGTATTTT. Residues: CAISPAGAGTDTQYF.

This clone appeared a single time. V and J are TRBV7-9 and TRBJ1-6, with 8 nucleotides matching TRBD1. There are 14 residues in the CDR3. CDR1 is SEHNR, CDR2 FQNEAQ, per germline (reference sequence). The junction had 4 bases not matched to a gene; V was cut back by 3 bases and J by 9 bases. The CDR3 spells CASSLGQDGSPLHF. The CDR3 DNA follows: TGTGCCAGCAGCTTGGGACAGGATGGTTCACCCCTCCACTTT.

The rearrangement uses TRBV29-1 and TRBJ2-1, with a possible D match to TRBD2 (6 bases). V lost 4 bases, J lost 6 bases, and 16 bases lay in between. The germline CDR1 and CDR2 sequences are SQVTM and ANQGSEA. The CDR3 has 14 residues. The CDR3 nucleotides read TGCAGCGTTGCGGATGGTAGGCGGGGCAATGAGCAGTTCTTC. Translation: CSVADGRRGNEQFF.

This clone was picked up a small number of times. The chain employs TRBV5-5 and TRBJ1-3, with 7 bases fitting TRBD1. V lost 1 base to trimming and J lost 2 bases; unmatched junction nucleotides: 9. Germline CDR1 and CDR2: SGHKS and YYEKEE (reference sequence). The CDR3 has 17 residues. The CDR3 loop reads CASSLIPWTGTGNTIYF. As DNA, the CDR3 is TGTGCCAGCAGCTTGATTCCGTGGACAGGTACTGGAAACACCATATATTTT.

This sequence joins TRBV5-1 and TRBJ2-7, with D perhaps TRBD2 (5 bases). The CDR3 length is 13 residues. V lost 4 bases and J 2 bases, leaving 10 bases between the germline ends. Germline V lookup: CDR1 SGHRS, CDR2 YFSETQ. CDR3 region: CASSAGRTYEQYF. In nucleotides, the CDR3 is TGCGCCAGCAGCGCGGGCCGTACCTACGAGCAGTACTTC.

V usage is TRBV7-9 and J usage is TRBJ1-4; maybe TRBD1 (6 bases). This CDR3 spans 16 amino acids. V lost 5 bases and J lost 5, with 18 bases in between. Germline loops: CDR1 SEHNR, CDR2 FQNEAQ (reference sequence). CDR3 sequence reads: CASSPTYRALNEKLFF. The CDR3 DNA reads TGTGCCAGCAGCCCAACTTACAGGGCCCTAAATGAAAAACTGTTTTTT.

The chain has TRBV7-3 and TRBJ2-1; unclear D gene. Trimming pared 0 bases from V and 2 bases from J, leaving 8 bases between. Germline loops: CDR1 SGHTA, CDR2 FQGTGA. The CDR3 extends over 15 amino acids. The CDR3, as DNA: TGTGCCAGCAGCTTAACAGGCGGAACCTACAATGAGCAGTTCTTC. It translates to CASSLTGGTYNEQFF.

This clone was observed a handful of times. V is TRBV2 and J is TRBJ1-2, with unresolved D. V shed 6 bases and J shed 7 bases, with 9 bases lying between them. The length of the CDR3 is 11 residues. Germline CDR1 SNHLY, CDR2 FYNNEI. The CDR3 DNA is TGTGCCAGCAGGTACAGTATTGGCTACACCTTC. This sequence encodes CASRYSIGYTF.

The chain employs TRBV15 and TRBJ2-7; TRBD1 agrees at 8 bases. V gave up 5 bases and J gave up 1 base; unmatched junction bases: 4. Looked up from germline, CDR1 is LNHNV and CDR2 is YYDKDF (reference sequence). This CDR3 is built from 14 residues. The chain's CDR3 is CATSSRDRSYEQYF. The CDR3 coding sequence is TGTGCCACCAGCTCCCGGGACAGGTCCTACGAGCAGTACTTC.

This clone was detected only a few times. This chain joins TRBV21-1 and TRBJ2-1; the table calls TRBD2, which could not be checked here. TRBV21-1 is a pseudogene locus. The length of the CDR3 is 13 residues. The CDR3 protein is CASSKARGGEQFF. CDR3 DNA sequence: TGTGCCAGCAGCAAAGCGCGGGGTGGTGAGCAGTTCTTC.